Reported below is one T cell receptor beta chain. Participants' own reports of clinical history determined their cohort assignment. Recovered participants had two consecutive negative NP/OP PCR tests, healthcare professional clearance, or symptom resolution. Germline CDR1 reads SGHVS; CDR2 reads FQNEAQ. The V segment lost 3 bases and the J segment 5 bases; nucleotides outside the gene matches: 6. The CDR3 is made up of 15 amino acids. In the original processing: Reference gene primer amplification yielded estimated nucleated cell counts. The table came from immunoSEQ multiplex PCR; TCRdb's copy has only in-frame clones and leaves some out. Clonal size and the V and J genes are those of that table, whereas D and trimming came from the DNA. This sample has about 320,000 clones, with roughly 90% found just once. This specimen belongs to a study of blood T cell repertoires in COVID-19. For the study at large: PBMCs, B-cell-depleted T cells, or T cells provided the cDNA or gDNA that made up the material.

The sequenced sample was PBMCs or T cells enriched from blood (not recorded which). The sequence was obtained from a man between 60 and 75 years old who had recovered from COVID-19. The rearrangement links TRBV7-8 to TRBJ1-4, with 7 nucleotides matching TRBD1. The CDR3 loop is CASSFRTGGNEKLFF. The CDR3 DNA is TGTGCCAGCAGCTTCCGGACAGGAGGAAATGAAAAACTGTTTTTT.